What follows is one T cell receptor beta chain and its context. The source of the sample is a study of OX40 agonist ivuxolimab in advanced cancers. Assay used: immunoSEQ multiplex PCR; TCRdb lists only in-frame clones, some missing. Of approximately 160,000 clones in the sample, 90% to 95% were seen once. Trimming took off 5 bases at V and 3 bases at J, with 16 bases between the two ends. Germline loops: CDR1 SNHLY, CDR2 FYNNEI. This CDR3 has 15 residues. The input for sequencing was CD4+ or CD8+ T cells sorted from blood, taken in a trial of the OX40 agonist ivuxolimab. The rearrangement joins TRBV2 to TRBJ1-2; D gene uncertain. The sequence was obtained from an adult with an advanced solid tumor such as melanoma, head and neck, liver or kidney cancer. As DNA, the CDR3 is TGTGCCAGCAGTTCCGATAAAGAATGGGACTATGGCTACACCTTC. Protein: CASSSDKEWDYGYTF.